Shown below are 10 T cell receptor beta chains from a single sample sequenced in a study of read filtering for tumor transcriptome and immune sequencing. Molecular barcoded adaptors covering alpha/delta and beta/gamma chains were used on approximately 440 ng RNA. TCRdb passed the reads through MiXCR, listing each CDR3 protein once. This table has tens of thousands of distinct CDR3 sequences, 15% to 20% appearing once. Sample: a population of CD138-negative cells sorted from bone marrow. These receptors were obtained from a donor at least 40 years old with multiple myeloma.

This clonotype has more than one count but fewer than ten. A much larger clone sits a single nucleotide away, making a read error possible. The chain is built from TRBV6-1 and TRBJ2-1; D remains unclear. CDR1 and CDR2 from the germline V gene are MNHNS and SASEGT. There are 13 residues in the CDR3. The CDR3 loop reads CASSSSYSNERFF. CDR3 sequence (DNA): TGTGCCAGCAGCTCTTCTTACAGCAATGAGCGGTTCTTC.

This clonotype qualifies as medium-sized (0.01 to 0.1%). The J gene is TRBJ2-1, the V gene TRBV29-1, with D perhaps assigned TRBD1 or TRBD2 (5 bases each). Trimming cost V 3 bases and J 15 bases, with 18 bases left between them. The CDR3 is made up of 12 amino acids. Germline lookup yields CDR1 SQVTM and CDR2 ANQGSEA. In nucleotides, the CDR3 is TGCAGCGTTGACCCCGGGACCAGTCTGGGGTTCTTC. Its protein is CSVDPGTSLGFF.

On this clonotype itself: The junction differs from germline at one of its ends, possibly a read error. This sequence joins TRBV28 and TRBJ2-7; D is ambiguous. Per germline, CDR1 MDHEN and CDR2 SYDVKM. The length of the CDR3 is 12 residues. CDR3 bases: TGTGTCAGCAGTTTTCTCGCCTACGGGCAGTACTTC. The encoded protein is CVSSFLAYGQYF.

On this clonotype itself: This is likely a read error, given that the CDR3 carries no conserved phenylalanine or tryptophan at its end. The chain employs TRBV6-5 and TRBJ1-6, with D maybe TRBD1 (5 bases). V lost 11 bases to trimming and J lost 9 bases, with 14 bases between them. Germline CDR1 reads MNHEY; CDR2 reads SVGAGI. The CDR3 runs to 12 residues. CDR3 sequence (DNA): TGTGCCGGCAATTCCGGGGGTTCACCCCTCCACTAT. This codes for CAGNSGGSPLHY.

Regarding this clonotype: Possible read error: a much larger clone is one base away. The gene calls are TRBV28 and TRBJ2-5; no firm D call. V was clipped by 8 bases and J by 3 bases, with 13 bases between them. The germline CDR1 and CDR2 sequences are MDHEN and SYDVKM. The CDR3 spans 13 residues. The CDR3 sequence: CASGQYLKETQYF. CDR3 DNA sequence: TGTGCCAGCGGTCAGTACCTCAAAGAGACCCAGTACTTC.

Ten or more counts support this clonotype. CDR3 nucleotide sequence: TGTGCCAGTACTCCTGGGGGAGAGAGGTACAATGAGCAGTTCTTC. It specifies CASTPGGERYNEQFF. The chain links TRBV19 to TRBJ2-1; D tentatively reads TRBD1 or TRBD2 (5 bases each). This CDR3 spans 15 amino acids. Germline values: CDR1 LNHDA, CDR2 SQIVND (reference sequence). Trimming left V 7 bases short and J 4 bases short, with 17 bases between.

This clonotype was recorded many times. The rearrangement joins TRBV24-1 to TRBJ1-5; 8 bases align to TRBD1. There are 15 residues in the CDR3. Germline-derived CDR1 and CDR2 are KGHDR and SFDVKD. V dropped 4 bases and J dropped 5; count of bases not matched to a gene: 6. CDR3 residues: CATSESGTGYQPQHF. CDR3 nucleotides: TGTGCCACCAGTGAGTCCGGGACAGGCTATCAGCCCCAGCATTTT.

This clonotype came up a few times. The V call is TRBV18, the J call TRBJ1-1, with D tentatively TRBD1 (6 bases). From germline, CDR1 is KGHSH and CDR2 LQKENI. V shed 2 bases and J shed 0 bases, with 13 bases lying between them. This CDR3 spans 16 amino acids. CDR3 amino acids: CASSPAAGAVNTEAFF. CDR3 DNA sequence: TGTGCCAGCTCACCAGCTGCAGGGGCCGTGAACACTGAAGCTTTCTTT.

This clonotype was observed at least ten times. The rearrangement links TRBV20-1 to TRBJ2-1; the match to TRBD2 covers 8 bases. The junction had 8 bases not matched to a gene; V was cut back by 5 bases and J by 2 bases. The germline CDR1 and CDR2 sequences are DFQATT and SNEGSKA (reference sequence). The CDR3 is made up of 15 amino acids. The CDR3 spells CSAHPFSGAYNEQFF. CDR3 in DNA: TGCAGTGCTCACCCCTTTAGCGGGGCCTACAATGAGCAGTTCTTC.

Details on this clonotype: A much bigger clone sits one base away, suggesting this may be a read error. The DNA for the CDR3 is TGTGCCACCAGTGGGAACGACCGGAATCAGCCCCAGCATTTT. Its protein product is CATSGNDRNQPQHF. The chain combines TRBV10-3 with TRBJ1-5; D is unresolved. The CDR3 totals 14 residues. Germline V gene data show CDR1 as ENHRY and CDR2 as SYGVKD.